This is a list of T cell receptor beta chains from one sample in a study of a mutant IDH1 vaccine in newly diagnosed glioma. Antigens of these TCRs are unknown. Repertoires were generated with immunoSEQ multiplex PCR, while TCRdb's copy carries only in-frame clones and drops some. Altogether 45,000 to 70,000 clones are present, 75% to 85% being singletons, with the ten largest covering 3% to 4%. The sample here was PBMCs, taken from a glioma patient whose treatment included an IDH1 peptide vaccine. The receptor source for this set is a man aged 25 to 45 with glioma. CDR3s include the opening cysteine and the closing phenylalanine or tryptophan. A D gene is named only where the DNA matches it firmly. For some rows the clone size is stated as once, few or many, or as a class when expanded; others skip it.

d_gene: TRBD1; v_gene: TRBV6-1; abundance: -; j_gene: TRBJ2-3; CDR3nt: TGTGCCAGCAGCTTGACAGGGGGAAGCACAGATACGCAGTATTTT; CDR3aa: CASSLTGGSTDTQYF
d_gene: -; v_gene: TRBV5-1; abundance: few; j_gene: TRBJ1-1; CDR3nt: TGCGCCAGCAGGAGTCAGGGCATGAACACTGAAGCTTTCTTT; CDR3aa: CASRSQGMNTEAFF
d_gene: -; v_gene: TRBV4-1; abundance: -; j_gene: TRBJ2-1; CDR3nt: TGCGCCAGCAGCCCCCTGGCAGTAGCTTACAATGAGCAGTTCTTC; CDR3aa: CASSPLAVAYNEQFF
d_gene: TRBD1; v_gene: TRBV6-1; abundance: few; j_gene: TRBJ1-2; CDR3nt: TGTGCCACTTCCAGCGGGACAGCTGACCTCTATGGCTACACCTTC; CDR3aa: CATSSGTADLYGYTF
d_gene: -; v_gene: TRBV4-2; abundance: -; j_gene: TRBJ1-6; CDR3nt: TGTGCCAGCAGCCAAGAAGGAGGTTATAATTCACCCCTCCACTTT; CDR3aa: CASSQEGGYNSPLHF
d_gene: TRBD1; v_gene: TRBV7-2; abundance: -; j_gene: TRBJ1-5; CDR3nt: TGTGCCAGCAGCATCAAACAGGGGGCTAATCAGCCCCAGCATTTT; CDR3aa: CASSIKQGANQPQHF
d_gene: TRBD1; v_gene: TRBV5-6; abundance: -; j_gene: TRBJ2-7; CDR3nt: TGTGCCAGCAGCCGGGACAGGGCCTCCTACGAGCAGTACTTC; CDR3aa: CASSRDRASYEQYF
d_gene: TRBD1; v_gene: TRBV5-1; abundance: -; j_gene: TRBJ1-2; CDR3nt: TGCGCCAGCAGCCCCGGGACAGAAGCTAACTATGGCTACACCTTC; CDR3aa: CASSPGTEANYGYTF
d_gene: TRBD1; v_gene: TRBV6-6; abundance: -; j_gene: TRBJ1-5; CDR3nt: TGTGCCAGCAGTTACTCGTTACAGGGGGGCGATCAGCCCCAGCATTTT; CDR3aa: CASSYSLQGGDQPQHF
d_gene: -; v_gene: TRBV5-8; abundance: -; j_gene: TRBJ1-2; CDR3nt: TGTGCCAGCAGCCCCCGGGGCCGGCTAGGCTATGGCTACACCTTC; CDR3aa: CASSPRGRLGYGYTF
d_gene: -; v_gene: TRBV6-1; abundance: -; j_gene: TRBJ1-1; CDR3nt: TGTGCCAGCAGTGAACTGCGAATTGAAGCTTTCTTT; CDR3aa: CASSELRIEAFF
d_gene: TRBD2; v_gene: TRBV7-9; abundance: -; j_gene: TRBJ2-1; CDR3nt: TGTGCCAGCAGCCCTATCAGCGGGAGCTCCTACAATGAGCAGTTCTTC; CDR3aa: CASSPISGSSYNEQFF
d_gene: -; v_gene: TRBV15; abundance: -; j_gene: TRBJ2-5; CDR3nt: TGTGCCTCTAACCGTGGGACATCTAAAGACCAAGAGACCCAGTACTTC; CDR3aa: CASNRGTSKDQETQYF
d_gene: -; v_gene: TRBV18; abundance: -; j_gene: TRBJ2-5; CDR3nt: TGTGCCAGCTCCCCCCGAGCAGCGGGGACCCAGTACTTC; CDR3aa: CASSPRAAGTQYF
d_gene: -; v_gene: TRBV27; abundance: -; j_gene: TRBJ2-5; CDR3nt: TGTGCCAGCAAACAGGGTTTTGCGGGAGAGACCCAGTACTTC; CDR3aa: CASKQGFAGETQYF
d_gene: TRBD1; v_gene: TRBV5-5; abundance: -; j_gene: TRBJ2-3; CDR3nt: TGTGCCAGCAGCCTGCTCGGTGGACAGGTAGTAGATACGCAGTATTTT; CDR3aa: CASSLLGGQVVDTQYF
d_gene: -; v_gene: TRBV15; abundance: -; j_gene: TRBJ2-6; CDR3nt: TGTGCCACCAGCAGAGAGGGGAGCCAGTCTGGGGCCAACGTCCTGACTTTC; CDR3aa: CATSREGSQSGANVLTF
d_gene: -; v_gene: TRBV29-1; abundance: -; j_gene: TRBJ1-1; CDR3nt: TGCAGCGTGGGCCGGTGGAACACTGAAGCTTTCTTT; CDR3aa: CSVGRWNTEAFF
d_gene: -; v_gene: TRBV21-1; abundance: once; j_gene: TRBJ2-3; CDR3nt: TGTGCCAGCAGCAAGGGGGGGCCAGCCACAGATACGCAGTATTTT; CDR3aa: CASSKGGPATDTQYF
d_gene: TRBD1; v_gene: TRBV9; abundance: -; j_gene: TRBJ2-2; CDR3nt: TGTGCCAGCAGCGCCCGACAGGGGCGCGCCGGGGAGCTGTTTTTT; CDR3aa: CASSARQGRAGELFF
d_gene: -; v_gene: TRBV6-1; abundance: once; j_gene: TRBJ1-5; CDR3nt: TGTGCCAGCAGTGAATCCCGATCCGGATCCGGGGCCCAGCATTTT; CDR3aa: CASSESRSGSGAQHF
d_gene: TRBD1; v_gene: TRBV28; abundance: -; j_gene: TRBJ2-3; CDR3nt: TGTGCCAGCAGTTTAACTAGACAGGGTGGTCCGGAGGCTGGCACAGATACGCAGTATTTT; CDR3aa: CASSLTRQGGPEAGTDTQYF
d_gene: TRBD1; v_gene: TRBV7-2; abundance: -; j_gene: TRBJ2-6; CDR3nt: TGTGCCAGCAGCGCCGGGACAGGTCTCTCTGGGGCCAACGTCCTGACTTTC; CDR3aa: CASSAGTGLSGANVLTF
d_gene: TRBD1; v_gene: TRBV19; abundance: -; j_gene: TRBJ1-3; CDR3nt: TGTGCCAGTAGTGTGGCCGGGACAGCCAGAAACACCATATATTTT; CDR3aa: CASSVAGTARNTIYF
d_gene: -; v_gene: TRBV5-1; abundance: few; j_gene: TRBJ1-5; CDR3nt: TGCGCCAGCAGCTTGGCCCCGGGTTCGTATCAGCCCCAGCATTTT; CDR3aa: CASSLAPGSYQPQHF
d_gene: TRBD1; v_gene: TRBV6-5; abundance: -; j_gene: TRBJ1-2; CDR3nt: TGTGCCAGCAGTTACTCAGGGGGCGGTTTCTTTGGCTACACCTTC; CDR3aa: CASSYSGGGFFGYTF
d_gene: TRBD1; v_gene: TRBV2; abundance: few; j_gene: TRBJ1-2; CDR3nt: TGTGCCAGCAGGGGACAGCCTTCAGCTAACTATGGCTACACCTTC; CDR3aa: CASRGQPSANYGYTF
d_gene: -; v_gene: TRBV5-4; abundance: -; j_gene: TRBJ2-7; CDR3nt: TGTGCCAGCAGCTATGAGGGGACCTACGAGCAGTACTTC; CDR3aa: CASSYEGTYEQYF
d_gene: TRBD1; v_gene: TRBV7-2; abundance: -; j_gene: TRBJ2-1; CDR3nt: TGTGCCAGCAGCTTTACGGGACAGATTACAAATGAGCAGTTCTTC; CDR3aa: CASSFTGQITNEQFF
d_gene: TRBD1; v_gene: TRBV5-1; abundance: -; j_gene: TRBJ2-6; CDR3nt: TGCGCCAGCAGCTTGTTGGGACAGGGGGCGTCTTCTGGGGCCAACGTCCTGACTTTC; CDR3aa: CASSLLGQGASSGANVLTF
d_gene: -; v_gene: TRBV30; abundance: -; j_gene: TRBJ1-2; CDR3nt: TGTGCCTGGAGTCACGGGGGTGTTGGTGGCTACACCTTC; CDR3aa: CAWSHGGVGGYTF
d_gene: -; v_gene: TRBV6-5; abundance: -; j_gene: TRBJ1-5; CDR3nt: TGTGCCAGCAGTTACTCCTTAGGCCGGAATCAGCCCCAGCATTTT; CDR3aa: CASSYSLGRNQPQHF
d_gene: TRBD2; v_gene: TRBV18; abundance: -; j_gene: TRBJ2-3; CDR3nt: TGTGCCAGCTCACCACCTTCCCTAGCGGGCACAGATACGCAGTATTTT; CDR3aa: CASSPPSLAGTDTQYF
d_gene: -; v_gene: TRBV5-4; abundance: -; j_gene: TRBJ1-6; CDR3nt: TGTGCCAGCAGCTTGGGGGGGGGAGCTCGGGATTCACCCCTCCACTTT; CDR3aa: CASSLGGGARDSPLHF
d_gene: -; v_gene: TRBV15; abundance: -; j_gene: TRBJ2-2; CDR3nt: TGTGCCGCCGGACAGTACTCCGGGGAGCTGTTTTTT; CDR3aa: CAAGQYSGELFF
d_gene: TRBD2; v_gene: TRBV7-2; abundance: once; j_gene: TRBJ2-1; CDR3nt: TGTGCCAGCAGCAAGACGGAGTTTGCGGGGGTATACAATGAGCAGTTCTTC; CDR3aa: CASSKTEFAGVYNEQFF
d_gene: -; v_gene: TRBV7-2; abundance: -; j_gene: TRBJ1-5; CDR3nt: TGTGCCAGCAGCTTCCGGGGTCTGATTCGGAGCAATCAGCCCCAGCATTTT; CDR3aa: CASSFRGLIRSNQPQHF
d_gene: TRBD2; v_gene: TRBV5-1; abundance: -; j_gene: TRBJ2-3; CDR3nt: TGCGCCAGCAGCCCGCTACTAGCGGGTCGCACAGATACGCAGTATTTT; CDR3aa: CASSPLLAGRTDTQYF
d_gene: TRBD1; v_gene: TRBV30; abundance: -; j_gene: TRBJ1-2; CDR3nt: TGTGCCCGACTATCTGGGACAGCGAAGCCCTATGGCTACACCTTC; CDR3aa: CARLSGTAKPYGYTF
d_gene: -; v_gene: TRBV6-5; abundance: -; j_gene: TRBJ1-6; CDR3nt: TGTGCCAGCAGTTCAACAGGGTCTAGTAATTCACCCCTCCACTTT; CDR3aa: CASSSTGSSNSPLHF
d_gene: -; v_gene: TRBV5-1; abundance: once; j_gene: TRBJ2-5; CDR3nt: TGCGCCAGCAGCTTGGGAGAAAAGACCCAGTACTTC; CDR3aa: CASSLGEKTQYF
d_gene: -; v_gene: TRBV6-1; abundance: -; j_gene: TRBJ1-2; CDR3nt: TGTGCCAGCAGTGAAGCGCAGGGGACCCCAGAAATCTATGGCTACACCTTC; CDR3aa: CASSEAQGTPEIYGYTF
d_gene: -; v_gene: TRBV19; abundance: -; j_gene: TRBJ2-2; CDR3nt: TGTGCCAGTAGTATTTTAAATAACCCGGACACCGGGGAGCTGTTTTTT; CDR3aa: CASSILNNPDTGELFF
d_gene: -; v_gene: TRBV7-9; abundance: -; j_gene: TRBJ1-1; CDR3nt: TGTGCCAGCAGCCTGGGGCGGGGACTGAACACTGAAGCTTTCTTT; CDR3aa: CASSLGRGLNTEAFF
d_gene: TRBD1; v_gene: TRBV9; abundance: -; j_gene: TRBJ1-4; CDR3nt: TGTGCCAGCAGTGAAATACAGGGGGCTTCTAATGAAAAACTGTTTTTT; CDR3aa: CASSEIQGASNEKLFF